The sequence of this T cell receptor (beta chain) was determined in a study of T cell responses to AZD1222 COVID-19 vaccine. Study-wide results and limits: Clonal diversity was possibly underestimated, and the donors were mostly white British, with more females.

Method: immunoSEQ multiplex PCR; TCRdb's copy keeps in-frame clones and lacks some. The sample holds more than 100,000 clones, 80% to 95% seen once. V was clipped by 2 bases and J by 11 bases, with 15 bases between them. This CDR3 has 13 amino acids. Regarding this clone: What it binds is unknown.

Material: peripheral blood, obtained on day 0 of AZD1222 vaccination. This chain uses TRBV12-3 or TRBV12-4 with TRBJ1-1; D gene ambiguous. This sequence was found in an adult in good health. The CDR3, as DNA: TGTGCCAGCAGTTTACTGTTCGCTCGTTCGGCTTTCTTT. As protein: CASSLLFARSAFF.